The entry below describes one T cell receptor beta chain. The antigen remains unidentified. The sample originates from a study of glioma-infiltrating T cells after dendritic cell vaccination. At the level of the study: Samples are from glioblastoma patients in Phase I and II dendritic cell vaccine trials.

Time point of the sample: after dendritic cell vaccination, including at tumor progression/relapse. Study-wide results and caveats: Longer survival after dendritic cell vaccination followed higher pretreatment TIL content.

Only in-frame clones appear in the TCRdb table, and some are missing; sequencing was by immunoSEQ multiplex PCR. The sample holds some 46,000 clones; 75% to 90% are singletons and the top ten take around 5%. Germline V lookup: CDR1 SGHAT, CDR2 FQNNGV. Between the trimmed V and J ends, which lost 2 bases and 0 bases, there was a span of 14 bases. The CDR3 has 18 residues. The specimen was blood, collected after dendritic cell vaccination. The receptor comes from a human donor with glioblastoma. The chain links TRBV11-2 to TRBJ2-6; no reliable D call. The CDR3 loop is CASSLSLAGLSGANVLTF. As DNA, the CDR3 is TGTGCCAGCAGCTTATCGTTGGCAGGCCTCTCTGGGGCCAACGTCCTGACTTTC.